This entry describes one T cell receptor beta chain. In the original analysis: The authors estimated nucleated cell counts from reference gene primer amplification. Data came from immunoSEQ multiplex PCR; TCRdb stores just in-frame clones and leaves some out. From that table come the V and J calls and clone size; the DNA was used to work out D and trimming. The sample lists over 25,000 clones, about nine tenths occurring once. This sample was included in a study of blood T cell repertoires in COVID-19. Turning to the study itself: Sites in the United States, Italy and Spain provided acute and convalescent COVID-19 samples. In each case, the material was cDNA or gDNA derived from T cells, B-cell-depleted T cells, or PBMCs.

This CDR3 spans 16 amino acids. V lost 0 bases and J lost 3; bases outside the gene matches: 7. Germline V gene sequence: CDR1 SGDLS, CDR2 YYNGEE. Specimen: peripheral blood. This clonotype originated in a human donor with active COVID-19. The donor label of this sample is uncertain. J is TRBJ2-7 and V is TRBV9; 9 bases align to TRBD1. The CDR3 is CASSVGLGTGYYEQYF. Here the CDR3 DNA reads TGTGCCAGCAGCGTAGGCCTAGGGACAGGGTACTACGAGCAGTACTTC.